Following are 4 T cell receptor beta chains from one sample sequenced in a study of CD4 and CD8 cells across lung adenocarcinoma regions. TCRdb recomputed calls from the PCR reads with MiXCR, one row per CDR3 protein. The sample lists about 12,000 distinct CDR3 sequences, approximately 56% occurring once. Sequencing was performed on CD8+ T cells from the margin of a lung tumor. The receptors shown here come from a female donor with lung adenocarcinoma. The CD4 and CD8 labels of this study may be unreliable.

This clonotype was counted ten times or more. V is TRBV3-1 and J is TRBJ2-1, with 11 bases lining up with TRBD2. Trimming at V came to 4 bases and at J to 6 bases, leaving 8 bases not matched to a gene. Germline lookup yields CDR1 LGHDT and CDR2 YNNKEL (reference sequence). The CDR3 is 16 amino acids. CDR3 nucleotide sequence: TGTGCCAGCAGCCCTATGACTAGCGGGGACTTCAATGAGCAGTTCTTC. Translating it yields CASSPMTSGDFNEQFF.

This clonotype was found a few times. The chain carries TRBV6-1 and TRBJ2-1, with 11 bases lining up with TRBD2. The CDR3 has 18 amino acids. Germline assignment: CDR1 MNHNS and CDR2 SASEGT. V lost 5 bases and J lost 0; bases outside the gene matches: 9. For the CDR3, the DNA is TGTGCCAGCAGTAGTTGGGGACTAGCGGCAAGCTCCTACAATGAGCAGTTCTTC. Its protein is CASSSWGLAASSYNEQFF.

This clonotype was counted at least ten times. The genes are TRBV6-1 and TRBJ2-6; the D gene could be TRBD1 or TRBD2 (6 bases each). From germline, CDR1 is MNHNS and CDR2 SASEGT. V lost 7 bases to trimming and J lost 0 bases, with 22 bases between them. CDR3 size: 19 residues. CDR3 DNA sequence: TGTGCCAGCACCGTCACCAGGGGCGGGGCCTTCTCTGGGGCCAACGTCCTGACTTTC. This codes for CASTVTRGGAFSGANVLTF.

This clonotype was counted only a few times. The chain carries TRBV11-2 and TRBJ2-1, with unresolved D. This CDR3 comprises 11 residues. Germline CDR1 SGHAT, CDR2 FQNNGV. V dropped 5 bases and J dropped 3 bases, with 2 bases sitting between them. The CDR3 nucleotides read TGTGCCAGCAGCCACTACAATGAGCAGTTCTTC. As protein: CASSHYNEQFF.